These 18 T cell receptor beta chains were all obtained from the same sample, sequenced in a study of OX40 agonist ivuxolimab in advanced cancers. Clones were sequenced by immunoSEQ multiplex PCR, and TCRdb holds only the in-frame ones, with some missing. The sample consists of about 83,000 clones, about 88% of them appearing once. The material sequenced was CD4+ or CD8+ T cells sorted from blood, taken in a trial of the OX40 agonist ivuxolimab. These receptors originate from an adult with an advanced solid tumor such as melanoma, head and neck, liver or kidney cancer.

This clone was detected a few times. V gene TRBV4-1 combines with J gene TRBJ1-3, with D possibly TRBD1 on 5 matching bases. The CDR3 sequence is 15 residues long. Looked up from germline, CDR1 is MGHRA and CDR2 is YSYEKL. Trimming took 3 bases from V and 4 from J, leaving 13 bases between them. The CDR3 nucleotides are TGCGCCAGCAGCCACCCAGGGAGATCAGGAAACACCATATATTTT. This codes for CASSHPGRSGNTIYF.

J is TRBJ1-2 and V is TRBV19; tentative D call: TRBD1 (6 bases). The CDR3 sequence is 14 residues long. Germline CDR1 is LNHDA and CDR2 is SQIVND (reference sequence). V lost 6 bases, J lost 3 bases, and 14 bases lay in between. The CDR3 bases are TGTGCCAGTAGCCCGGGGGCAGTCCACTATGGCTACACCTTC. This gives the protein CASSPGAVHYGYTF.

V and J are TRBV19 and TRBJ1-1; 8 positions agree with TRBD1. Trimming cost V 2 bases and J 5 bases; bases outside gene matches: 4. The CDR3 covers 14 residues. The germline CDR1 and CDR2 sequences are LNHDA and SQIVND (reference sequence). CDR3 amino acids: CASSIQGAGTEAFF. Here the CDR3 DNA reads TGTGCCAGTAGTATACAGGGGGCGGGTACTGAAGCTTTCTTT.

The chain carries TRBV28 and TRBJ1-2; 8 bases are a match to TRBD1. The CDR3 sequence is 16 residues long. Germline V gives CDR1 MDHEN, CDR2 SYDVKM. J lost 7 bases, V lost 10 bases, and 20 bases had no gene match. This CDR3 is CAIHGTGHPRGGGYTF. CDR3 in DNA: TGTGCCATCCATGGGACAGGCCACCCCCGAGGCGGTGGCTACACCTTC.

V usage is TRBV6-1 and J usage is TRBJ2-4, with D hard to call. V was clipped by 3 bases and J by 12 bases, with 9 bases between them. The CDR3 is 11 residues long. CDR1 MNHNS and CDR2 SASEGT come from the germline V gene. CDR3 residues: CASSDLRTQYF. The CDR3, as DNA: TGTGCCAGCAGTGACCTCCGGACTCAGTACTTC.

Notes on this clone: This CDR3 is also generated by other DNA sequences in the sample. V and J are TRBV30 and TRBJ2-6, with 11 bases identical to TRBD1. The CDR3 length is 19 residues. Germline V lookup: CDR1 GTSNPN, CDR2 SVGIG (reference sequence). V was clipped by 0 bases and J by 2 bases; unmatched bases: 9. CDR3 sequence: CAWSVSGQGAGPGANVLTF. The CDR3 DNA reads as TGTGCCTGGAGTGTGTCCGGACAGGGGGCAGGTCCTGGGGCCAACGTCCTGACTTTC.

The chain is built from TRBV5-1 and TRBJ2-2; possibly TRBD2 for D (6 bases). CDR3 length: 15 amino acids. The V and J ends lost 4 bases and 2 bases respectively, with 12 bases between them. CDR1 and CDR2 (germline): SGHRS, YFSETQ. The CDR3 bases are TGCGCCAGCAGCGCCGGGGGACCAAACACCGGGGAGCTGTTTTTT. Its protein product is CASSAGGPNTGELFF. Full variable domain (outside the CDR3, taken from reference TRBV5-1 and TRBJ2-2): KAGVTQTPRYLIKTRGQQVTLSCSPISGHRSVSWYQQTPGQGLQFLFEYFSETQRNKGNFPGRFSGRQFSNSRSEMNVSTLELGDSALYLCASSAGGPNTGELFFGEGSRLTVL.

The CDR3: CASSFQTRDRGRFSGYTF. The CDR3, as DNA: TGTGCCAGCAGTTTCCAAACCCGGGACAGGGGTAGATTCAGTGGCTACACCTTC. The rearrangement links TRBV28 to TRBJ1-2, with 10 bases fitting TRBD1. V gave up 3 bases and J gave up 7 bases; unmatched junction bases: 17. Germline CDR1 is MDHEN and CDR2 is SYDVKM. CDR3 length equals 18 residues.

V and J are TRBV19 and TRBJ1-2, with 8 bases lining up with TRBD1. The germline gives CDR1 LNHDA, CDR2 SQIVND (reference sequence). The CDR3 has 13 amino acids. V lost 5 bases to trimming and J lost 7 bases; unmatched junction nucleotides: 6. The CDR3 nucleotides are TGTGCCAGTAGTGCCGGACAGGGAGCTGGCTACACCTTC. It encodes CASSAGQGAGYTF. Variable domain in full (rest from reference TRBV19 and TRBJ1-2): DGGITQSPKYLFRKEGQNVTLSCEQNLNHDAMYWYRQDPGQGLRLIYYSQIVNDFQKGDIAEGYSVSREKKESFPLTVTSAQKNPTAFYLCASSAGQGAGYTFGSGTRLTVV.

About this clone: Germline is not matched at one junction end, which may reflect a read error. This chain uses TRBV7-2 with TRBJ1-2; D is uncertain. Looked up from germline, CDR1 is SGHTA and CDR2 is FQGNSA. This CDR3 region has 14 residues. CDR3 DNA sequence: TGTGTCAGCAGCTTAGTGGACTTAGGGTATGGCTACACCTTC. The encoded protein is CVSSLVDLGYGYTF.

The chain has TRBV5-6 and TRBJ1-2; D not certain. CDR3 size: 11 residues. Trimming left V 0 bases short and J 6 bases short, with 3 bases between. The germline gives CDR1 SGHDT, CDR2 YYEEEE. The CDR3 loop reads CASSLENGYTF. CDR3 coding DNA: TGTGCCAGCAGCTTGGAAAATGGCTACACCTTC. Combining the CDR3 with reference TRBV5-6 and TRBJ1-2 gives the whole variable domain DAGVTQSPTHLIKTRGQQVTLRCSPKSGHDTVSWYQQALGQGPQFIFQYYEEEERQRGNFPDRFSGHQFPNYSSELNVNALLLGDSALYLCASSLENGYTFGSGTRLTVV.

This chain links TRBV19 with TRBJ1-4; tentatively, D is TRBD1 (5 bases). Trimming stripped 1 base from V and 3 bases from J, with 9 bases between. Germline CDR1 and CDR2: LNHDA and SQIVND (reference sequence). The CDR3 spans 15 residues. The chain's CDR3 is CASSIGDSSNEKLFF. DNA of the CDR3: TGTGCCAGTAGTATAGGGGACTCGTCTAATGAAAAACTGTTTTTT.

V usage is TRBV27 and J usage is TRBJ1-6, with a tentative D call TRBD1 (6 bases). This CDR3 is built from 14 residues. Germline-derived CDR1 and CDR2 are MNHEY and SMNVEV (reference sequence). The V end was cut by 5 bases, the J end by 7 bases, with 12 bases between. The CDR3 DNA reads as TGTGCCAGCAGTCCAAACAGGGACAATTCACCCCTCCACTTT. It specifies CASSPNRDNSPLHF.

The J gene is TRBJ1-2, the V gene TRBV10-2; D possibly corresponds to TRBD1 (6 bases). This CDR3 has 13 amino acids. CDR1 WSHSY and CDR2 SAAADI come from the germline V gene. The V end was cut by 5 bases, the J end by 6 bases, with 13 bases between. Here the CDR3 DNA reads TGCGCCAGCAGTCGAGAGCAGGGGAATGGCTACACCTTC. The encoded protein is CASSREQGNGYTF.

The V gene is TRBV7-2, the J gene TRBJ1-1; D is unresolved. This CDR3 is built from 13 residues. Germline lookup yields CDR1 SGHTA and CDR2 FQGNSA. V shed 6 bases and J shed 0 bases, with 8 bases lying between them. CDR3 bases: TGTGCCAGCAGGATCGGGGTGAACACTGAAGCTTTCTTT. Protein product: CASRIGVNTEAFF.

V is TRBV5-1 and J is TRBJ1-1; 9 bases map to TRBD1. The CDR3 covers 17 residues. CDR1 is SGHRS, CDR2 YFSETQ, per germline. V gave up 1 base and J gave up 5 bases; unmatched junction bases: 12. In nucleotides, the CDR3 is TGCGCCAGCAGCTTGCCCGGGACAGGGAGTGGAGGGACTGAAGCTTTCTTT. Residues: CASSLPGTGSGGTEAFF.

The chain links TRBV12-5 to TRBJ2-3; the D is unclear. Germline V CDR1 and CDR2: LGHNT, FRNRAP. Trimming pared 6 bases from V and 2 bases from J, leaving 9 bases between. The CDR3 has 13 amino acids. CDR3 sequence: CASGPDTTDTQYF. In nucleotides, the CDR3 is TGTGCTAGTGGCCCCGACACCACAGATACGCAGTATTTT.

CDR3 amino acids: CASSTLRVSNEKLFF. The CDR3 region has the DNA TGTGCCAGTAGCACCCTCCGGGTCTCTAATGAAAAACTGTTTTTT. The rearrangement uses TRBV19 and TRBJ1-4; no reliable D call. The CDR3 loop spans 15 amino acids. Deletions cut 6 bases from V and 3 bases from J, with 14 bases between. Germline loops: CDR1 LNHDA, CDR2 SQIVND (reference sequence).